The 2 T cell receptor beta chains below come from one sample, sequenced in a study of beta chain features in type 1 diabetes. General study results and limits: Shorter TCRB CDR3s, moderately but significantly so, were found in Type 1 diabetes patients in all four CD4+ subsets.

cDNA synthesis used the whole RNA isolate, giving expressed TCRB sequences. This table comes from immunoSEQ multiplex PCR, and its TCRdb copy is limited to in-frame clones, with some not included. Among about 160,000 clones listed, around 8.4% were seen once. Their recognized antigens are unknown. What was sequenced was central memory CD4+ T cells from blood. These receptors were obtained from a woman aged 18 to 35 with type 1 diabetes.

The CDR3 DNA is TGTGCCTGGAGTCGGGCGGGTCCGAGGACAGATACGCAGTATTTT. This encodes CAWSRAGPRTDTQYF. The J gene is TRBJ2-3, the V gene TRBV30; D possibly corresponds to TRBD2 (5 bases). The V end was cut by 2 bases, the J end by 3 bases, with 15 bases between. CDR3 size: 15 residues. CDR1 and CDR2 from the germline V gene are GTSNPN and SVGIG (reference sequence). The full variable domain, with the rest looked up from reference TRBV30 and TRBJ2-3, is SQTIHQWPATLVQPVGSPLSLECTVEGTSNPNLYWYRQAAGRGLQLLFYSVGIGQISSEVPQNLSASRPQDRQFILSSKKLLLSDSGFYLCAWSRAGPRTDTQYFGPGTRLTVL.

This clone was detected a few times. The chain recombines TRBV5-1 with TRBJ2-5; possible D gene TRBD1, 6 bases. In germline, CDR1 is SGHRS, CDR2 YFSETQ. Trimming pared 3 bases from V and 3 bases from J, leaving 18 bases between. CDR3 length equals 16 residues. This CDR3 reads CASSSAGTTIKETQYF. The DNA for the CDR3 is TGCGCCAGCAGCTCCGCCGGGACAACAATAAAAGAGACCCAGTACTTC.